Listed below are T cell receptor beta chains from one sample, sequenced in a study of T cells in Graves' hyperthyroidism and ophthalmopathy. TCRdb ran MiXCR on the multiplex PCR reads and lists one entry per CDR3 protein. The profile shows roughly 580,000 distinct CDR3 sequences, about 14% of them singletons. The sample was blood. These receptors were obtained from a woman under 40 with Graves' hyperthyroidism that later progressed to Graves' ophthalmopathy. Both conserved end residues are part of each CDR3. A D gene is named only where the DNA matches it firmly. Clone size, where shown, is once, few, many, or a class for clones that have expanded.

. TRBJ2-3 TRBV2 many TGTGCCAGCAGCGACAAGCCAGATACGCAGTATTTT CASSDKPDTQYF
. TRBJ2-7 TRBV11-2 many TGTGCCAGCAGCCCCTGGAGGGGAACTTCCTACGAGCAGTACTTC CASSPWRGTSYEQYF
. TRBJ2-3 TRBV20-1 few TGCAGTGCTAGTAAATCATCGAGCGGGCCCCGGGGCACAGATACGCAGTATTTT CSASKSSSGPRGTDTQYF
. TRBJ1-2 TRBV9 . TGTGCCAGCAGCACTACCGGACTCGTTGGCTACACCTTC CASSTTGLVGYTF
TRBD1 TRBJ1-1 TRBV6-1 many TGTGCCAGCAGTCGAACCGGACAGGGGACAACCCTTGAAGCTTTCTTT CASSRTGQGTTLEAFF
. TRBJ1-2 TRBV19 few TGTGCCAGTACCTCGACAGCCGAATACTATGGCTACACCTTC CASTSTAEYYGYTF
TRBD1 TRBJ2-6 TRBV6-1 few TGTGCCAGCAGGGAAGGACAGGGCTCAGGGGCCAACGTCCTGACTTTC CASREGQGSGANVLTF
TRBD2 TRBJ2-6 TRBV12-3/TRBV12-4 many TGTGCCAGCAGTATTACAGGATGGGGACTAGCGGATCTCTCTGGGGCCAACGTCCTGACTTTC CASSITGWGLADLSGANVLTF
. TRBJ2-5 TRBV30 many TGTGCCTGGAGGGTCAGGGGTGGAAGGGAGACCCAGTACTTC CAWRVRGGRETQYF
. TRBJ1-2 TRBV27 many TGTGCCAGCCCGGTCCCAACAGGCCCCCTTGGCTACACCTTC CASPVPTGPLGYTF
TRBD1 TRBJ2-2 TRBV11-3 many TGTGCCAGCAGCCGGACAGGGGTCACCGGGGAGCTGTTTTTT CASSRTGVTGELFF
. TRBJ2-1 TRBV2 many TGTGCCAGCAGTGAAGAGTCGATCTCCTACAATGAGCAGTTCTTC CASSEESISYNEQFF
TRBD2 TRBJ2-5 TRBV18 many TGTGCCAGCTCAAACGGGAGGAGGGAGACCCAGTACTTC CASSNGRRETQYF
TRBD1 TRBJ1-6 TRBV28 many TGTGCCACGGAACCGGGACAGTATAATTCACCCCTCCACTTT CATEPGQYNSPLHF
. TRBJ1-3 TRBV15 many TGTGCCACCAGCAGAGCCGGTCCCTTCTCTGGAAACACCATATATTTT CATSRAGPFSGNTIYF
. TRBJ1-5 TRBV27 many TGTGCCAGCAGAAACGCCAGACAAAATCAGCCCCAGCATTTT CASRNARQNQPQHF
TRBD1 TRBJ1-2 TRBV25-1 . TGTGCCAGCAGGGGACAGGGCCACTATGGCTACACCTTC CASRGQGHYGYTF
. TRBJ2-1 TRBV6-2/TRBV6-3 few TGTGCCAGCAGTTACGGAGTAGGGAATGAGCAGTTCTTC CASSYGVGNEQFF
. TRBJ2-7 TRBV6-2/TRBV6-3 many TGTGCCAGCAGTTACGAGGGGGTCTCCTACGAGCAGTACTTC CASSYEGVSYEQYF
. TRBJ2-2 TRBV7-9 . TGTGCCAGCAGCCCGGAAATTGGATCCGGGGAGCTGTTTTTT CASSPEIGSGELFF
. TRBJ2-7 TRBV7-9 many TGTGCCAGCAGCTTTAGGGGAGCCAGGTCCTACGAGCAGTACTTC CASSFRGARSYEQYF
. TRBJ1-1 TRBV19 many TGTGCCAGTAGTACGAAGATGAACACTGAAGCTTTCTTT CASSTKMNTEAFF
TRBD2 TRBJ2-1 TRBV5-1 many TGCGCCAGCAGCTCAAGCGGGATGACCTACAATGAGCAGTTCTTC CASSSSGMTYNEQFF
TRBD1 TRBJ2-3 TRBV7-2 many TGTGCCAGCAGCTTACCGACAGGGGGAGGGACGCAGTATTTT CASSLPTGGGTQYF
. TRBJ1-5 TRBV28 many TGTGCCAGCAGTTTACTCGGAGGGCCTAGCAATCAGCCCCAGCATTTT CASSLLGGPSNQPQHF
. TRBJ2-2 TRBV12-3/TRBV12-4 many TGTGCCAGCAGTTTAGAGCACATCGGGGAGCTGTTTTTT CASSLEHIGELFF
TRBD2 TRBJ2-5 TRBV7-9 few TGTGCCAGCAGCTTAGGGACTAGCGGGATGGGGGAGACCCAGTACTTC CASSLGTSGMGETQYF
. TRBJ1-1 TRBV9 few TGTGCCAGCAGCGGGGAGGGCAAGAACACTGAAGCTTTCTTT CASSGEGKNTEAFF
TRBD1 TRBJ1-5 TRBV11-1 many TGTGCCAGCAGCTTAGGCAGGGGGCTGAATCAGCCCCAGCATTTT CASSLGRGLNQPQHF
. TRBJ2-1 TRBV9 few TGTGCCAGCAACCTGGGGGGGACAGAAATGGATGAGCAGTTCTTC CASNLGGTEMDEQFF
TRBD1 TRBJ1-2 TRBV4-3 few TGCGCCAGCAGCCAAGACCCGAGGACAGGGGGCTATGGCTACACCTTC CASSQDPRTGGYGYTF
. TRBJ2-1 TRBV6-5 many TGTGCCAGCAGTTACCACTTCGGGAGCGGGCAGAACAATGAGCAGTTCTTC CASSYHFGSGQNNEQFF
TRBD1 TRBJ1-1 TRBV28 . TGTGCCAGCAGGGGGAACTGGGGGACAGGGACTGAAGCTTTCTTT CASRGNWGTGTEAFF
. TRBJ2-3 TRBV2 . TGTGCCAGTAAAGCGGACACAGATACGCAGTATTTT CASKADTDTQYF
. TRBJ1-5 TRBV12-3/TRBV12-4 many TGTGCCAGCAGTTTCGGGTCTAGCAATCAGCCCCAGCATTTT CASSFGSSNQPQHF
TRBD1 TRBJ2-6 TRBV7-8 . TGCGCCAGCAGCCCAGACAGGGGGCTGATTAGGGTCACTGGGGCCAACGTCCTGACTTTC CASSPDRGLIRVTGANVLTF
. TRBJ2-1 TRBV29-1 . TGCAGTCCGTCCCATATCAATCGGCGTAGGAATGAGCAGTTCTTC CSPSHINRRRNEQFF
TRBD2 TRBJ2-5 TRBV6-4 few TGTGCCAGCAGTCCTAGCGGGAGAGGGACCCAGTACTTC CASSPSGRGTQYF
. TRBJ1-1 TRBV5-1 many TGCGCCAGCAGTTCGGGAGTGGGAGCCCTTGAAGCTTTCTTT CASSSGVGALEAFF
TRBD2 TRBJ2-7 TRBV20-1 . TGCAGTGGGATTCCTAGCGGGAGACACGAGCAGTACTTC CSGIPSGRHEQYF
. TRBJ1-6 TRBV11-2 many TGTGCCAGCAGCTTAGATCAGGTTTATTCACCCCTCCACTTT CASSLDQVYSPLHF
. TRBJ2-3 TRBV3-1 many TGTGCCAGCAGCCAAGGCCCCCGCAGGATAGGCCCAGATACGCAGTATTTT CASSQGPRRIGPDTQYF
. TRBJ2-7 TRBV20-1 few TGCAGTGCTAGAGGACTAGGGAGCTCCTACGAGCAGTACTTC CSARGLGSSYEQYF
TRBD1 TRBJ2-7 TRBV9 few TGTGCCAGCAGCGTAGGGGGGACAGGGAACGAGCAGTACTTC CASSVGGTGNEQYF
. TRBJ2-2 TRBV6-1 many TGTGCCAGCAGCTACCAGGCACAGATAAACACCGGGGAGCTGTTTTTT CASSYQAQINTGELFF
. TRBJ2-7 TRBV2 many TGTGCCAGTTGGCAGGCAACCTACGAGCAGTACTTC CASWQATYEQYF
. TRBJ2-1 TRBV7-9 . TGTGCCAGCAGCTTAGGGACCGATGAGCAGTTCTTC CASSLGTDEQFF
. TRBJ2-7 TRBV28 few TGTGCCAGCAGTTTAGCCCCAGGGGCTCCATCCTACGAGCAGTACTTC CASSLAPGAPSYEQYF